This T cell receptor (beta chain) stems from a study of T cell responses to AZD1222 COVID-19 vaccine. Study overall: Pooled samples include second doses given at about 4 or 12 weeks.

About this clone: The antigen remains unidentified.

Method: immunoSEQ multiplex PCR; TCRdb's copy keeps in-frame clones and lacks some. The repertoire has about 100,000 clones, roughly 89% of them found once; the top ten carry 3.3%. Germline V lookup: CDR1 ENHRY, CDR2 SYGVKD. The CDR3 covers 15 residues. V was clipped by 6 bases and J by 8 bases; unmatched bases: 12. General study points: Vaccine-associated CD4 TCRs spanned spike, dominant at 160-218 and 743-854.

This specimen consisted of peripheral blood, obtained on day 0 of AZD1222 vaccination. V usage is TRBV10-3 and J usage is TRBJ1-2, with 10 nucleotides matching TRBD1. The source is an adult in good health. CDR3 DNA sequence: TGTGCCATCAGACAAATGACAGGGGGCAGCGGGGGCTACACCTTC. Its translation is CAIRQMTGGSGGYTF.